The subject of this entry is one T cell receptor (beta chain). Its target is not known. These data are taken from a study of cytomegalovirus exposure and HLA in healthy donors. Overall study findings and caveats: Most TCR sequences were uncommon, yet certain public TCRs appeared in many donors. When analyzed later, a missense DCLRE1C variant was found to be linked to TCR beta V- and J-gene trimming.

Both 60 Vbeta primers and 13 Jbeta primers went into the PCR. Here immunoSEQ multiplex PCR was the method, and the copy in TCRdb shows in-frame clones only, minus some. The repertoire holds approximately 130,000 clones, about 80% seen once, with around 2.5% in the top ten. Between the trimmed V and J ends, which lost 4 bases and 10 bases, there was a span of 24 bases. In germline, CDR1 is SGHTA, CDR2 FQGNSA. The CDR3 runs to 16 residues. Input material: PBMCs. This receptor was taken from a boy younger than 10 in good health and CMV-seronegative. V usage is TRBV7-2 and J usage is TRBJ2-3, with D perhaps TRBD2 (6 bases). Here the CDR3 DNA reads TGTGCCAGCAGCTACCCCCGCAGAATTAGCGGTTCGCCGCAGTATTTT. Protein: CASSYPRRISGSPQYF. Supplemented by reference TRBV7-2 and TRBJ2-3, the full variable domain reads GAGVSQSPSNKVTEKGKDVELRCDPISGHTALYWYRQSLGQGLEFLIYFQGNSAPDKSGLPSDRFSAERTGGSVSTLTIQRTQQEDSAVYLCASSYPRRISGSPQYFGPGTRLTVL.